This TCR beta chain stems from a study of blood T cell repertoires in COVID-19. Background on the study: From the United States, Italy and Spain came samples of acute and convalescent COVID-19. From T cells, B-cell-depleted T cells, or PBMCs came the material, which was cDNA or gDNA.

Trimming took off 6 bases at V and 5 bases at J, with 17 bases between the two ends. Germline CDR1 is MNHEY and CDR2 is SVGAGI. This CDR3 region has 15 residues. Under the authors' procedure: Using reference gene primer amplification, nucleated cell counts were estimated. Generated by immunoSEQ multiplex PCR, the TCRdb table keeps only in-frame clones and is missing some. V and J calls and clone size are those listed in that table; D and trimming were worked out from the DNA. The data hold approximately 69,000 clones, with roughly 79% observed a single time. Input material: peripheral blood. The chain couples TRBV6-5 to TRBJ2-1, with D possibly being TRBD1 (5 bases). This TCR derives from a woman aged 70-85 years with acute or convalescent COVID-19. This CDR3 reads CASSPTWGSHNEQFF. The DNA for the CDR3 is TGTGCCAGCAGCCCAACCTGGGGCAGCCACAATGAGCAGTTCTTC.